This T cell receptor beta chain came from a study of shared clonotypes between healthy human individuals. Measured with immunoSEQ multiplex PCR; TCRdb has only the in-frame clones, and not every one. The repertoire consists of roughly 2.4 million clones, with about 94% occurring once and the leading ten covering less than 0.15%. The V gene lost 3 bases and the J gene lost 8 bases, with 5 bases spanning the gap. CDR3 length equals 12 residues. Germline V gene data show CDR1 as MNHNS and CDR2 as SASEGT. In regard to this clone: Its matching antigen is unknown.

Regarding the study as a whole: Approximately 5.4% of naive CD4 clonotypes were common to a handful of donors. Read depth was anticipated to influence clonotype sharing among donors.

The rearrangement joins TRBV6-1 to TRBJ1-6; no clear D gene. Sequencing was carried out using naive CD4+ T cells sorted from blood. Subset denoted: CD45RA+ positively selected. The source of this sequence is a man aged 18 to 30 in good health. The CDR3 sequence is CASSDVDSPLHF. In nucleotides, the CDR3 is TGTGCCAGCAGTGATGTAGATTCACCCCTCCACTTT.